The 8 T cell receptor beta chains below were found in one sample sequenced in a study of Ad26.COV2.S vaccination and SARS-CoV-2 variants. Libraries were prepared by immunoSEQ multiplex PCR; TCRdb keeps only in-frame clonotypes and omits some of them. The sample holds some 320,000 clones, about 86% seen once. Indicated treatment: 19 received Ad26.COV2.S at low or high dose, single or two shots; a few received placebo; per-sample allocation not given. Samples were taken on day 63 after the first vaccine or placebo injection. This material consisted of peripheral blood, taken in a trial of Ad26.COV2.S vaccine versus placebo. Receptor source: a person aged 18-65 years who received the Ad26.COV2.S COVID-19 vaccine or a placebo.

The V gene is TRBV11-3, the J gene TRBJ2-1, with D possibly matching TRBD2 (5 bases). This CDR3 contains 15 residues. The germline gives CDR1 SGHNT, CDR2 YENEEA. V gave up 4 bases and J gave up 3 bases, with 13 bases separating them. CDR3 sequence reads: CASSSGGLRYNEQFF. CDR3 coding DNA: TGTGCCAGCAGCTCAGGAGGTTTACGCTACAATGAGCAGTTCTTC.

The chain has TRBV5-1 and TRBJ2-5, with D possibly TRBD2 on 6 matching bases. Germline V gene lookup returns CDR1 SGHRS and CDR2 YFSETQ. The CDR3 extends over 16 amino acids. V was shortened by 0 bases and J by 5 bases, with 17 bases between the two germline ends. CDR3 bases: TGCGCCAGCAGCTTGGAACGGTTCGGCAGCGGGGAGACCCAGTACTTC. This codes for CASSLERFGSGETQYF.

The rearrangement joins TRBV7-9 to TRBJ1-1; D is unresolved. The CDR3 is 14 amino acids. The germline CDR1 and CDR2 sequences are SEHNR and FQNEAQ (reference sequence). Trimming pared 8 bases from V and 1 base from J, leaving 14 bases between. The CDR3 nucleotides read TGTGCCAGCGCTTTCGGCGGATCGAACACTGAAGCTTTCTTT. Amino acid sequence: CASAFGGSNTEAFF. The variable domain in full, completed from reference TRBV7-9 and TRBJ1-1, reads DTGVSQNPRHKITKRGQNVTFRCDPISEHNRLYWYRQTLGQGPEFLTYFQNEAQLEKSRLLSDRFSAERPKGSFSTLEIQRTEQGDSAMYLCASAFGGSNTEAFFGQGTRLTVV.

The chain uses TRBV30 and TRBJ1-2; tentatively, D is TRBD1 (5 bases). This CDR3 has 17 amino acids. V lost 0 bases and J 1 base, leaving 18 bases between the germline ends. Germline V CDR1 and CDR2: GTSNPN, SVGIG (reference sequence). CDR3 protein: CAWSVKWGTDINYGYTF. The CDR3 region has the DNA TGTGCCTGGAGTGTAAAATGGGGGACTGATATTAACTATGGCTACACCTTC. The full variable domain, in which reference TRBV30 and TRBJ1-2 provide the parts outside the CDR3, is SQTIHQWPATLVQPVGSPLSLECTVEGTSNPNLYWYRQAAGRGLQLLFYSVGIGQISSEVPQNLSASRPQDRQFILSSKKLLLSDSGFYLCAWSVKWGTDINYGYTFGSGTRLTVV.

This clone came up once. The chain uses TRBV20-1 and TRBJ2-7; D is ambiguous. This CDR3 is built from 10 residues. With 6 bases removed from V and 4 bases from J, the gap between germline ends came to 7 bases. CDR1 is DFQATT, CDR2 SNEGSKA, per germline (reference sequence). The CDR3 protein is CSAVPYEQYF. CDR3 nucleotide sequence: TGCAGTGCCGTACCTTACGAGCAGTACTTC.

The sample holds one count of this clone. In nucleotides, the CDR3 is TGTGCCAGCAGCTACGGGTCTAAAAAAAACACCATATATTTT. Its translation: CASSYGSKKNTIYF. The V gene is TRBV14, the J gene TRBJ1-3; unclear D gene. The germline gives CDR1 SGHDN, CDR2 FVKESK. Trimming removed 5 bases at V and 6 bases at J, with 14 bases between. The CDR3 is 14 residues long.

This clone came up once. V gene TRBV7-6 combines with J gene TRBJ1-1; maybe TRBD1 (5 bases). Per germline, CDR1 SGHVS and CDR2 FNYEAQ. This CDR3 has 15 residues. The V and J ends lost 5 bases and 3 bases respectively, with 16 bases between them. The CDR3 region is CASSLWGGEDTEAFF. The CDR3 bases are TGTGCCAGCAGCCTTTGGGGAGGGGAAGACACTGAAGCTTTCTTT.

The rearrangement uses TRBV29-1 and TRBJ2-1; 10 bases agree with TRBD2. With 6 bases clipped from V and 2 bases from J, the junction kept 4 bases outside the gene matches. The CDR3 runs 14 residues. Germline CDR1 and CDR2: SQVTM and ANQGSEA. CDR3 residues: CSVRGLATYNEQFF. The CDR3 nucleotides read TGCAGCGTCAGGGGACTAGCGACCTACAATGAGCAGTTCTTC.